One and the same sample provided the 20 T cell receptor beta chains below, sequenced in a study of T-cell memory formation after mild COVID-19. TCRdb itself ran the 5' RACE reads through MiXCR, one entry per CDR3 protein. This sample has hundreds of thousands of distinct CDR3 sequences, with roughly 15% found just once. Material for sequencing was PBMCs or a T cell subset sorted from them (not recorded which). These receptor sequences come from a man between 18 and 35 years old who had mild COVID-19 (a few samples of this study predate the infection). Cell type and time point are not known.

This clonotype was seen ten or more times. The V gene is TRBV30, the J gene TRBJ2-7; 10 nucleotides line up with TRBD2. Germline V lookup: CDR1 GTSNPN, CDR2 SVGIG (reference sequence). The CDR3 is 12 amino acids. V gave up 3 bases and J gave up 6 bases; unmatched junction bases: 2. The CDR3 DNA is TGTGCCTGGAGCTTAGCGGGGGGCGAGCAGTACTTC. It codes for CAWSLAGGEQYF.

This chain uses TRBV4-3 with TRBJ1-5; no reliable D call. CDR3 length equals 13 residues. Trimming removed 0 bases at V and 7 bases at J, with 7 bases between. Germline CDR1 LGHNA, CDR2 YSLEER. Here the CDR3 reads CASSQDWRQPQHF. CDR3 DNA sequence: TGCGCCAGCAGCCAAGATTGGCGACAGCCCCAGCATTTT.

This clonotype has only a few counts. The gene calls are TRBV6-2 or TRBV6-3 and TRBJ2-5, with TRBD2 as a possible D gene (5 bases). The length of the CDR3 is 15 residues. Deletions cut 2 bases from V and 1 base from J, with 11 bases between. From germline, CDR1 is MNHEY and CDR2 SVGEGT. The CDR3 protein is CASSYGELFQETQYF. The CDR3 DNA follows: TGTGCCAGCAGTTACGGGGAGTTGTTCCAAGAGACCCAGTACTTC.

This clonotype occurred a few times. V and J are TRBV12-3 or TRBV12-4 and TRBJ2-2; D unresolved. Trimming pared 4 bases from V and 4 bases from J, leaving 13 bases between. This CDR3 has 15 residues. The CDR3 loop is CASSSAILGTGELFF. As DNA, the CDR3 is TGTGCCAGCAGTTCTGCTATCCTGGGCACCGGGGAGCTGTTTTTT.

DNA of the CDR3: TGTGCCAGCAGTTACAGCATCACCGGGGAGCTGTTTTTT. The encoded protein is CASSYSITGELFF. This chain joins TRBV6-5 and TRBJ2-2, with D unclear. The CDR3 extends over 13 amino acids. CDR1 and CDR2 (germline): MNHEY, SVGAGI. Trimming stripped 2 bases from V and 4 bases from J, with 5 bases between.

The V call is TRBV4-1, the J call TRBJ1-1; TRBD1 matches 7 bases. This CDR3 has 13 amino acids. Germline assignment: CDR1 MGHRA and CDR2 YSYEKL. V was clipped by 6 bases and J by 11 bases; unmatched bases: 12. CDR3 sequence (DNA): TGCGCCAGCAGGGGAGGGGGCAGCCTCCAGGCTTTCTTT. Amino acid sequence: CASRGGGSLQAFF.

The chain is built from TRBV15 and TRBJ2-7; either TRBD1 or TRBD2 may fit D (5 bases each). This CDR3 spans 15 amino acids. The V gene lost 3 bases and the J gene lost 3 bases, with 15 bases spanning the gap. The V gene's germline CDR1 is LNHNV and CDR2 YYDKDF (reference sequence). CDR3 sequence (DNA): TGTGCCACCAGCAGCGACCGGGACGGGATCTACGAGCAGTACTTC. It yields the protein CATSSDRDGIYEQYF.

The V gene is TRBV4-3, the J gene TRBJ1-1, with D uncertain. V was clipped by 6 bases and J by 1 base, with 12 bases between them. CDR1 is LGHNA and CDR2 is YSLEER in the germline V gene. The CDR3 spans 14 residues. CDR3 region: CASRNGPGNTEAFF. DNA for the CDR3: TGCGCCAGCAGAAACGGGCCTGGGAACACTGAAGCTTTCTTT.

There are a few counts of this clonotype. The chain couples TRBV5-1 to TRBJ1-1; a possible D gene is TRBD1 (6 bases). The V end lost 0 bases, the J end lost 3 bases, and 12 bases lay between the germline ends. The CDR3 totals 15 residues. Germline CDR1 SGHRS, CDR2 YFSETQ. For the CDR3, the DNA is TGCGCCAGCAGCTTGGTCGGGGGGCGAGACACTGAAGCTTTCTTT. This encodes CASSLVGGRDTEAFF.

The chain combines TRBV5-6 with TRBJ1-1; 9 nucleotides align to TRBD1. This CDR3 is 14 amino acids long. Germline-derived CDR1 and CDR2 are SGHDT and YYEEEE. V was pared by 0 bases and J by 8 bases, with 5 bases of the junction left unmatched. The CDR3 DNA follows: TGTGCCAGCAGCTTGGTCGGGACAGGGAAAGAAGCTTTCTTT. Its translation: CASSLVGTGKEAFF.

This clonotype showed up just a few times. V and J are TRBV28 and TRBJ1-1; D unclear. Germline V gene data show CDR1 as MDHEN and CDR2 as SYDVKM. Deletions cut 6 bases from V and 0 bases from J, with 14 bases between. CDR3 size: 15 residues. The CDR3 DNA sequence: TGTGCCAGCAGCCCCCCGGGCACTCTGAACACTGAAGCTTTCTTT. It is translated as CASSPPGTLNTEAFF.

This clonotype was recorded a few times. V is TRBV5-1 and J is TRBJ2-2, with D tentatively TRBD2 (6 bases). The length of the CDR3 is 14 residues. Deletions cut 0 bases from V and 7 bases from J, with 10 bases between. CDR1 and CDR2 from the germline V gene are SGHRS and YFSETQ. In DNA form, the CDR3 reads TGCGCCAGCAGCTTGGGACTAGAGGTCGGGGAGCTGTTTTTT. Protein sequence: CASSLGLEVGELFF.

This clonotype was seen only a few times. This chain uses TRBV4-3 with TRBJ2-7; 8 bases line up with TRBD2. This CDR3 region has 16 residues. Trimming removed 1 base from V and 1 base from J; junction bases left unmatched: 6. Germline V gene sequence: CDR1 LGHNA, CDR2 YSLEER. For the CDR3, the DNA is TGCGCCAGCAGCCAAGGCTCTAGCGGGTCGTCCTACGAGCAGTACTTC. Protein sequence: CASSQGSSGSSYEQYF.

This clonotype has a count of ten or more. The chain couples TRBV5-1 to TRBJ2-1; tentatively, D is TRBD1 (5 bases). CDR1 SGHRS and CDR2 YFSETQ come from the germline V gene. Between the trimmed V and J ends, which lost 2 bases and 6 bases, there was a span of 12 bases. CDR3 size: 14 residues. CDR3 in DNA: TGCGCCAGCAGCTTAAATGCAGGGATCAATGAGCAGTTCTTC. Protein: CASSLNAGINEQFF.

Of note for this clonotype: This could be a read error, since a much larger clone is one nucleotide away. The rearrangement joins TRBV7-2 to TRBJ2-7, with TRBD1 matching over 10 bases. The CDR3 has 14 amino acids. Germline CDR1 is SGHTA and CDR2 is FQGNSA. DNA for the CDR3: TGTGCCAGCAGCTTGGGACAGGGGATCTACGAGCAGTGCTTC. Translation gives CASSLGQGIYEQCF.

The chain uses TRBV6-5 and TRBJ2-7; TRBD1 matches at 9 bases. Germline CDR1 reads MNHEY; CDR2 reads SVGAGI. The length of the CDR3 is 14 residues. The trim removed 6 bases at V and 5 bases at J, leaving 8 bases unmatched. Written as DNA, the CDR3 is TGTGCCAGCAGCCGGGGACAGGGCGGACACGAGCAGTACGTC. Protein: CASSRGQGGHEQYV.

The V gene is TRBV10-3, the J gene TRBJ2-7, with TRBD2 matching 8 bases. V was pared by 8 bases and J by 0 bases, with 3 bases of the junction left unmatched. From germline, CDR1 is ENHRY and CDR2 SYGVKD. The CDR3 has 13 amino acids. CDR3 residues: CAILSGDSYEQYF. CDR3 bases: TGTGCCATCCTTAGCGGGGACTCCTACGAGCAGTACTTC.

The chain uses TRBV20-1 and TRBJ1-4; tentatively, D is TRBD1 (6 bases). CDR3 length: 14 residues. Germline V CDR1 and CDR2: DFQATT, SNEGSKA (reference sequence). V lost 0 bases to trimming and J lost 6 bases, with 11 bases between them. The CDR3 DNA reads as TGCAGTGCTAGAGAAGGCAGGGGTGATGAAAAACTGTTTTTT. The encoded protein is CSAREGRGDEKLFF.

This clonotype was seen a few times. This rearrangement joins TRBV18 to TRBJ1-4, with D hard to call. Trimming stripped 2 bases from V and 7 bases from J, with 11 bases between. The germline V gene encodes CDR1 KGHSH and CDR2 LQKENI. The CDR3 is 14 amino acids. For the CDR3, the DNA is TGTGCCAGCTCACCAGGGAACAGCGGTGAAAAACTGTTTTTT. Protein product: CASSPGNSGEKLFF.

This clonotype has only a few counts. The chain is built from TRBV2 and TRBJ2-2; unclear D gene. Germline V gene sequence: CDR1 SNHLY, CDR2 FYNNEI. Trimming shortened V by 7 bases and J by 6 bases, and 12 bases separated the two germline ends. The CDR3 sequence is 13 residues long. The CDR3 loop reads CASTPQAPGELFF. The CDR3 DNA reads TGTGCCAGCACCCCGCAGGCCCCCGGGGAGCTGTTTTTT.